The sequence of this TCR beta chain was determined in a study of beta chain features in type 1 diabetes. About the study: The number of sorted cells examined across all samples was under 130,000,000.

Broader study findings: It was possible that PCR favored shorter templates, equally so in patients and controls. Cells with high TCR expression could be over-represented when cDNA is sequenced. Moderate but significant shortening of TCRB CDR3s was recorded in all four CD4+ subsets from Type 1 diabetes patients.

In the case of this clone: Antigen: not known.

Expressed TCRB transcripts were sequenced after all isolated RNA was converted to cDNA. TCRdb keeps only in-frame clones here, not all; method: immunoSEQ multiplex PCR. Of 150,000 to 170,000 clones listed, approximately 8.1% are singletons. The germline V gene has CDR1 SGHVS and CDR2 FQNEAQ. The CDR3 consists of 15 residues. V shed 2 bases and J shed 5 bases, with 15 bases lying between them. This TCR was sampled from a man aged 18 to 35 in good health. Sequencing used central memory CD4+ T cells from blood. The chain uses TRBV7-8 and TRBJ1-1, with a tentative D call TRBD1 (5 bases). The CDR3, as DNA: TGTGCCAGCAGCTTAATCTCGGGGGTTGGAACTGAAGCTTTCTTT. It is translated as CASSLISGVGTEAFF.